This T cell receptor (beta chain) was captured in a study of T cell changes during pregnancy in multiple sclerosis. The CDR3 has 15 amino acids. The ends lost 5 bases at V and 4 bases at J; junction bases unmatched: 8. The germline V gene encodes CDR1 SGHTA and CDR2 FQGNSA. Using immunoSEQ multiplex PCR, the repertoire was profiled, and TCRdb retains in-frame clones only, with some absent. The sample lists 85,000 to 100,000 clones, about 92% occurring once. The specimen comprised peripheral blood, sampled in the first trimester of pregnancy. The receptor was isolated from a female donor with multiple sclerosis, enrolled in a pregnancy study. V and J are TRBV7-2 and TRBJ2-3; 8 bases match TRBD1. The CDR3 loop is CASSQRTGYSDTQYF. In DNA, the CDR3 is TGTGCCAGCAGCCAGCGGACAGGGTATTCAGATACGCAGTATTTT.